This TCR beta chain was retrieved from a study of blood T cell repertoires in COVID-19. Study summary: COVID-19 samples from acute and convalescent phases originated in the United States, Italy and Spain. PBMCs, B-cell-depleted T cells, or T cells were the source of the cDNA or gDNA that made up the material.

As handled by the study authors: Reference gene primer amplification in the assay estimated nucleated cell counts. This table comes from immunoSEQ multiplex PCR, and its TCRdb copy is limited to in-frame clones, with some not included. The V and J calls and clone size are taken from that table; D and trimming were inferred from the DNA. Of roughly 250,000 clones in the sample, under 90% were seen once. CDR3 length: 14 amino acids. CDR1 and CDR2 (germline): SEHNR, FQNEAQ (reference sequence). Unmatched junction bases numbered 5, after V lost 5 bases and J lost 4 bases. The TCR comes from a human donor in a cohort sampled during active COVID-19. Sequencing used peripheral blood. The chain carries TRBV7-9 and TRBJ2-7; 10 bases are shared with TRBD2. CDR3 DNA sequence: TGTGCCAGCAGCGGTAGCGGGGGGCTTTACGAGCAGTACTTC. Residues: CASSGSGGLYEQYF.